Listed here are 15 T cell receptor beta chains from one sample, sequenced in a study of blood T cell repertoires in COVID-19. The table came from immunoSEQ multiplex PCR; TCRdb's copy has only in-frame clones and leaves some out. The sample contains 250,000 or so clones, roughly 89% of which appear only once. Sequencing was carried out using peripheral blood. All receptors come from a woman aged 40 to 55 who had recovered from COVID-19.

The V call is TRBV7-9, the J call TRBJ1-5; 12 bases agree with TRBD1. Germline V gene lookup returns CDR1 SEHNR and CDR2 FQNEAQ (reference sequence). This CDR3 is built from 16 residues. Germline trimming cut 4 bases from V and 3 bases from J; bases unmatched to any gene: 4. The CDR3 DNA reads TGTGCCAGCAGCTGGGGGACAGGGGGCCCCAATCAGCCCCAGCATTTT. The encoded protein is CASSWGTGGPNQPQHF.

This clone has only one observation. This chain connects TRBV5-1 to TRBJ1-1; D uncertain. V gave up 2 bases and J gave up 7 bases, with 12 bases separating them. The CDR3 loop spans 13 amino acids. Germline values: CDR1 SGHRS, CDR2 YFSETQ. The CDR3 protein is CASSFEAGVEAFF. DNA for the CDR3: TGCGCCAGCAGCTTTGAGGCCGGAGTTGAAGCTTTCTTT.

The chain recombines TRBV3-1 (or the pseudogene TRBV3-2) with TRBJ1-1; the D is unclear. Germline CDR1 reads LGHDT; CDR2 reads YNNKEL (reference sequence). Trimming stripped 0 bases from V and 6 bases from J, with 11 bases between. The CDR3 length is 14 residues. The CDR3 sequence is CASSQDRGRAEAFF. DNA of the CDR3: TGTGCCAGCAGCCAAGATAGAGGGAGGGCTGAAGCTTTCTTT.

The V and J genes are TRBV5-1 and TRBJ2-2; D gene unclear. Trimming took off 2 bases at V and 1 base at J, with 6 bases between the two ends. This CDR3 contains 14 residues. Germline values: CDR1 SGHRS, CDR2 YFSETQ. CDR3 region: CASSLERNTGELFF. The CDR3 DNA reads as TGCGCCAGCAGCTTAGAGCGGAACACCGGGGAGCTGTTTTTT.

The genes are TRBV12-3 or TRBV12-4 and TRBJ1-2, with TRBD1 identical over 8 bases. The junction had 8 bases not matched to a gene; V was cut back by 6 bases and J by 8 bases. The CDR3 runs to 13 residues. The CDR3 DNA is TGTGCCAGCAGCGACCAGGGGGCAAGGGGCTACACCTTC. It specifies CASSDQGARGYTF.

This clone came up once. The CDR3 sequence: CASSLNGNNEQFF. In nucleotides, the CDR3 is TGTGCCAGCAGCTTAAACGGGAACAATGAGCAGTTCTTC. The V gene is TRBV7-3, the J gene TRBJ2-1; D possibly corresponds to TRBD2 (5 bases). Trimming took 1 base from V and 5 from J, leaving 6 bases between them. The germline V gene encodes CDR1 SGHTA and CDR2 FQGTGA. The CDR3 covers 13 residues.

J is TRBJ2-5 and V is TRBV7-3; weak D call: TRBD2 (6 bases). CDR1 is SGHTA, CDR2 FQGTGA, per germline. The CDR3 covers 14 residues. The ends were cut back, 3 bases at V and 2 bases at J, with 10 bases in the middle. The DNA of the CDR3 is TGTGCCAGCAGCTTTTTGGGGGGACAAGAGACCCAGTACTTC. Amino acids: CASSFLGGQETQYF. The full variable domain, completed using reference TRBV7-3 and TRBJ2-5, is GAGVSQTPSNKVTEKGKYVELRCDPISGHTALYWYRQSLGQGPEFLIYFQGTGAADDSGLPNDRFFAVRPEGSVSTLKIQRTERGDSAVYLCASSFLGGQETQYFGPGTRLLVL.

The rearrangement joins TRBV6-5 to TRBJ1-1; D uncertain. In germline, CDR1 is MNHEY, CDR2 SVGAGI. This CDR3 comprises 16 residues. Trimming took off 2 bases at V and 4 bases at J, with 17 bases between the two ends. This CDR3 reads CASSYKVGVLSTEAFF. Written as DNA, the CDR3 is TGTGCCAGCAGTTACAAAGTCGGGGTCCTTAGCACTGAAGCTTTCTTT.

The V and J genes are TRBV11-3 and TRBJ1-1; no clear D gene. Germline CDR1 reads SGHNT; CDR2 reads YENEEA. The CDR3 has 16 residues. V lost 0 bases, J lost 4 bases, and 15 bases lay in between. CDR3 residues: CASSLDGGVGGTEAFF. The CDR3 DNA follows: TGTGCCAGCAGCTTAGATGGTGGGGTGGGAGGCACTGAAGCTTTCTTT.

The rearrangement joins TRBV19 to TRBJ2-4; D might be TRBD1 (5 bases). Germline V gene lookup returns CDR1 LNHDA and CDR2 SQIVND (reference sequence). The CDR3 contains 14 residues. V lost 2 bases and J 7 bases, leaving 12 bases between the germline ends. In DNA form, the CDR3 reads TGTGCCAGTAGTATACAGGGTAAATTGAACATTCAGTACTTC. Residues: CASSIQGKLNIQYF.

Only one count was recorded for this clone. This chain's CDR3 is CASSLGQTEAFF. The CDR3 DNA follows: TGTGCCAGCAGCCTTGGACAAACTGAAGCTTTCTTT. V and J are TRBV2 and TRBJ1-1; possibly TRBD1 for D (5 bases). The CDR3 runs to 12 residues. Between the trimmed V and J ends, which lost 6 bases and 5 bases, there was a span of 10 bases. Germline loops: CDR1 SNHLY, CDR2 FYNNEI.

The chain uses TRBV11-2 and TRBJ1-1, with TRBD1 matching 8 bases. Germline trimming cut 5 bases from V and 4 bases from J; bases unmatched to any gene: 12. Germline V gene data show CDR1 as SGHAT and CDR2 as FQNNGV. The CDR3 covers 16 residues. The DNA of the CDR3 is TGTGCCAGCAGCCCAAAGAGGACAGGGAAAGGCACTGAAGCTTTCTTT. Translated: CASSPKRTGKGTEAFF.

In its sample, this clone was seen many times. Other DNA sequences of this sample code for an identical CDR3. The V and J genes are TRBV12-3 or TRBV12-4 and TRBJ1-2, with D perhaps TRBD1 (6 bases). Trimming stripped 6 bases from V and 5 bases from J, with 13 bases between. The CDR3 has 13 residues. CDR3 region: CASSSSTGYGYTF. The DNA of the CDR3 is TGTGCCAGCAGCTCATCAACAGGGTATGGCTACACCTTC.

The chain links TRBV6-2 or TRBV6-3 to TRBJ1-4, with TRBD1 as a possible D gene (5 bases). The CDR3 extends over 21 amino acids. The V gene's germline CDR1 is MNHEY and CDR2 SVGEGT. V was trimmed by 0 bases and J by 0 bases, leaving 23 bases between them. The CDR3 nucleotides read TGTGCCAGCAGTTACTCGGGGCTTAGCCTTCGTCGGTTTGCAACTAATGAAAAACTGTTTTTT. This sequence encodes CASSYSGLSLRRFATNEKLFF.

This clone was found a few times. The J gene is TRBJ2-1, the V gene TRBV5-6, with 9 bases fitting TRBD2. Germline V gene data show CDR1 as SGHDT and CDR2 as YYEEEE. V shed 6 bases, J shed 7 bases, and the junction held 2 bases outside the gene matches. This CDR3 is built from 12 residues. The DNA of the CDR3 is TGTGCCAGCATAGCGGGGGTGAATGAGCAGTTCTTC. This encodes CASIAGVNEQFF.